The next 29 T cell receptor beta chains were all read from a single sample in a study of naive and memory T cell subsets. The beta constant-region primer was an equimolar mix of two oligonucleotides covering TRBC1 and TRBC2. TCRdb analysed the UMI-ligation and nested PCR reads with MiXCR anew, one entry per CDR3 protein. This repertoire shows tens of thousands of distinct CDR3 sequences, 10% to 15% found once; its top ten account for about 0.93%. The specimen sequenced was central memory CD4+ T cells from blood. These receptors were obtained from a human donor in good health.

The V and J genes are TRBV15 and TRBJ2-7; 7 bases align to TRBD2. V dropped 0 bases and J dropped 2; count of bases not matched to a gene: 10. Germline values: CDR1 LNHNV, CDR2 YYDKDF (reference sequence). This CDR3 has 17 residues. The CDR3, as DNA: TGTGCCACCAGCAGAGATTACATAAGCGGGACGGCCTACGAGCAGTACTTC. Translation: CATSRDYISGTAYEQYF.

This clonotype showed up many times. The V call is TRBV12-3 or TRBV12-4, the J call TRBJ1-6; D not resolved. The CDR3 has 14 residues. V gave up 3 bases and J gave up 5 bases, with 8 bases separating them. CDR3 amino acids: CASSFGKDNSPLHF. CDR3 in DNA: TGTGCCAGCAGTTTTGGAAAGGATAATTCACCCCTCCACTTT.

This clonotype has just a few counts. The chain joins TRBV12-3 or TRBV12-4 to TRBJ1-2; no definite D call. Trimming stripped 3 bases from V and 8 bases from J, with 7 bases between. The CDR3 runs 11 residues. CDR3 in amino acids: CASSLGGGYTF. CDR3 in DNA: TGTGCCAGCAGTTTGGGAGGAGGCTACACCTTC.

Comment on this clonotype: This may come from a read error, since a much larger clone is one base off. The V and J genes are TRBV7-9 and TRBJ2-3, with 10 bases identical to TRBD2. This CDR3 spans 14 amino acids. CDR1 is SEHNR and CDR2 is FQNEAQ in the germline V gene (reference sequence). The J segment lost 7 bases and the V segment lost 6 bases, leaving 7 bases of the junction unmatched. CDR3 loop: CASRAGGIVHTQYF. DNA for the CDR3: TGTGCCAGCAGAGCGGGAGGGATCGTACATACGCAGTATTTT.

This clonotype turned up a few times. CDR3 in amino acids: CAISVQGATYEQYF. The CDR3 DNA follows: TGTGCCATCAGTGTGCAGGGGGCCACCTACGAGCAGTACTTC. The chain uses TRBV10-3 and TRBJ2-7; 8 nucleotides match TRBD1. V was clipped by 4 bases and J by 2 bases; unmatched bases: 4. The germline V gene has CDR1 ENHRY and CDR2 SYGVKD. The CDR3 covers 14 residues.

This clonotype was observed many times. The gene calls are TRBV29-1 and TRBJ1-2; 9 nucleotides line up with TRBD1. This CDR3 has 15 amino acids. The V gene's germline CDR1 is SQVTM and CDR2 ANQGSEA. J gave up 7 bases and V 2 bases, and 11 bases lay outside the gene matches. In nucleotides, the CDR3 is TGCAGCGTTGAATCAACAGGGGGCCGTTTGGGTGGCTACACCTTC. As protein: CSVESTGGRLGGYTF.

The CDR3 DNA reads as TGTGCCACCAGCACCAGACAGGGGATCTCTGAAGCTTTCTTT. It yields the protein CATSTRQGISEAFF. The chain uses TRBV15 and TRBJ1-1, with TRBD1 matching 8 bases. The CDR3 is 14 amino acids. From germline, CDR1 is LNHNV and CDR2 YYDKDF (reference sequence). Trimming removed 4 bases from V and 6 bases from J; junction bases left unmatched: 7.

This clonotype has more than one count but fewer than ten. The gene calls are TRBV30 and TRBJ2-1; 8 positions match TRBD2. J was trimmed by 3 bases and V by 5 bases; bases with no gene match: 15. Looked up from germline, CDR1 is GTSNPN and CDR2 is SVGIG (reference sequence). This CDR3 is 17 amino acids long. The CDR3 DNA reads as TGTGCCTGGGGAACTAAGCCGGGACTAGGGGGCTACAATGAGCAGTTCTTC. Encoded protein: CAWGTKPGLGGYNEQFF.

This chain connects TRBV28 to TRBJ2-7, with 9 bases fitting TRBD1. The length of the CDR3 is 16 residues. V gave up 5 bases and J gave up 0 bases; unmatched junction bases: 8. Germline CDR1 reads MDHEN; CDR2 reads SYDVKM. The CDR3 nucleotides read TGTGCCAGCAGTCGGACAGGGGTCGCGAGCTCCTACGAGCAGTACTTC. Protein sequence: CASSRTGVASSYEQYF.

This clonotype appeared a few times. J is TRBJ1-4 and V is TRBV6-6; D remains ambiguous. Germline V gene sequence: CDR1 MNHNY, CDR2 SVGAGI (reference sequence). The V end was cut by 0 bases, the J end by 5 bases, with 7 bases between. The CDR3 is 14 amino acids. The CDR3 nucleotides are TGTGCCAGCAGTTACTCCGGGTCAAATGAAAAACTGTTTTTT. Its protein product is CASSYSGSNEKLFF.

The chain recombines TRBV29-1 with TRBJ2-7; D is possibly TRBD1 or TRBD2 (6 bases each). Trimming cost V 8 bases and J 1 base, with 15 bases left between them. CDR3 length: 13 residues. Germline CDR1 is SQVTM and CDR2 is ANQGSEA. CDR3 residues: CSLGRGESYEQYF. The CDR3 DNA follows: TGCAGCCTTGGAAGGGGGGAGTCCTACGAGCAGTACTTC.

A few counts support this clonotype. CDR3 coding DNA: TGTGCCAGCAGTTTCGACTGGGGTGGTGAGTTCTTC. It encodes CASSFDWGGEFF. The chain couples TRBV2 to TRBJ2-1; D unclear. Germline assignment: CDR1 SNHLY and CDR2 FYNNEI. The CDR3 spans 12 residues. The V gene lost 5 bases and the J gene lost 14 bases, with 16 bases spanning the gap.

This clonotype was counted between two and nine times. The V gene is TRBV30, the J gene TRBJ1-5; D remains unclear. V was clipped by 3 bases and J by 2 bases, with 11 bases between them. This CDR3 is built from 14 residues. Per the germline V gene, CDR1 is GTSNPN and CDR2 is SVGIG (reference sequence). CDR3 amino acids: CAWSPRVGNQPQHF. The CDR3 DNA is TGTGCCTGGAGCCCACGAGTGGGCAATCAGCCCCAGCATTTT.

This clonotype was picked up a small number of times. The V and J genes are TRBV20-1 and TRBJ2-3; 8 bases are a match to TRBD2. CDR3 length equals 15 residues. The V segment lost 3 bases and the J segment 0 bases; nucleotides outside the gene matches: 5. Germline CDR1 is DFQATT and CDR2 is SNEGSKA (reference sequence). Here the CDR3 DNA reads TGCAGTGCTAGTAAACCTAGCGGGAGCACAGATACGCAGTATTTT. Its translation is CSASKPSGSTDTQYF.

This clonotype was counted a few times. The V call is TRBV20-1, the J call TRBJ1-6; TRBD1 might be the D (5 bases). The CDR3 is made up of 15 amino acids. Germline lookup yields CDR1 DFQATT and CDR2 SNEGSKA (reference sequence). V was shortened by 0 bases and J by 6 bases, with 12 bases between the two germline ends. CDR3 coding DNA: TGCAGTGCTAGAGATTTTGCGGGGGGTAATTCACCCCTCCACTTT. Residues: CSARDFAGGNSPLHF.

At least ten counts were recorded for this clonotype. The chain uses TRBV7-8 and TRBJ1-1; maybe TRBD1 (5 bases). The CDR3 is 13 residues long. Germline CDR1 reads SGHVS; CDR2 reads FQNEAQ. V dropped 5 bases and J dropped 4 bases, with 11 bases sitting between them. CDR3 sequence (DNA): TGTGCCAGCAGCCCCCTCGGGGGCACTGAAGCTTTCTTT. Protein product: CASSPLGGTEAFF.

The V call is TRBV6-5, the J call TRBJ2-4, with D possibly matching TRBD2 (5 bases). In germline, CDR1 is MNHEY, CDR2 SVGAGI. V was pared by 0 bases and J by 7 bases, with 13 bases between. The CDR3 spans 15 residues. CDR3: CASSYSTGSENIQYF. CDR3 in DNA: TGTGCCAGCAGTTACTCCACGGGAAGCGAGAACATTCAGTACTTC.

In its sample, this clonotype was seen a few times. CDR3 amino acids: CSAERRDQETQYF. The CDR3 coding sequence is TGCAGTGCGGAGAGGCGGGACCAAGAGACCCAGTACTTC. The chain links TRBV20-1 to TRBJ2-5, with D perhaps matching TRBD2 (5 bases). The V and J ends lost 6 bases and 0 bases respectively, with 11 bases between them. The CDR3 totals 13 residues. Germline CDR1 DFQATT, CDR2 SNEGSKA (reference sequence).

This clonotype was observed a few times. The chain has TRBV2 and TRBJ2-1; 13 nucleotides line up with TRBD2. The V segment lost 6 bases and the J segment 6 bases; nucleotides outside the gene matches: 8. Germline V gene sequence: CDR1 SNHLY, CDR2 FYNNEI. This CDR3 comprises 16 residues. This CDR3 reads CASRDLLAGGPNEQFF. The CDR3 DNA sequence: TGTGCCAGCAGGGACCTACTAGCGGGAGGGCCCAATGAGCAGTTCTTC.

This clonotype came up a few times. The gene calls are TRBV3-1 and TRBJ2-2, with TRBD2 matching 7 bases. The CDR3 covers 17 residues. CDR1 is LGHDT, CDR2 YNNKEL, per germline (reference sequence). V lost 4 bases to trimming and J lost 0 bases; unmatched junction nucleotides: 8. The CDR3 region has the DNA TGTGCCAGCAGCCCCGGGACTAACTCCGCGAACACCGGGGAGCTGTTTTTT. This encodes CASSPGTNSANTGELFF.

This clonotype was recorded many times. The V call is TRBV7-2, the J call TRBJ2-7; 13 bases map to TRBD2. CDR1 is SGHTA and CDR2 is FQGNSA in the germline V gene. V trimming: 5 bases; J trimming: 2 bases; junction bases outside the gene matches: 6. This CDR3 is built from 16 residues. CDR3 region: CASSKTGTSGTYEQYF. DNA of the CDR3: TGTGCCAGCAGCAAAACCGGGACTAGCGGGACCTACGAGCAGTACTTC.

This clonotype has only one observation. Being one base from a much bigger clone, this may be a read error. No conserved phenylalanine or tryptophan ends this CDR3, so it is likely a read error. The chain carries TRBV29-1 and TRBJ2-3, with D unclear. The germline CDR1 and CDR2 sequences are SQVTM and ANQGSEA. The CDR3 length is 13 residues. V gave up 4 bases and J gave up 5 bases, with 13 bases separating them. The CDR3, as DNA: TGCAGCGTTGTCAACCCCTGGGAAGATACGCAGTATCTT. Its translation: CSVVNPWEDTQYL.

In its sample, this clonotype was seen a few times. The V call is TRBV19, the J call TRBJ2-7; D assignment may be TRBD1 or TRBD2 (5 bases each). The CDR3 is 13 amino acids. Trimming shortened V by 8 bases and J by 6 bases, and 17 bases separated the two germline ends. Germline V gene data show CDR1 as LNHDA and CDR2 as SQIVND (reference sequence). DNA for the CDR3: TGTGCCAGTGGGCCGGGACCCAGAAGCGAGCAGTACTTC. Its translation: CASGPGPRSEQYF.

Within the sample, this clonotype is medium-sized (0.01 to 0.1%). The chain recombines TRBV4-1 with TRBJ2-5; 7 bases line up with TRBD2. Germline V CDR1 and CDR2: MGHRA, YSYEKL. V lost 0 bases and J lost 6; bases outside the gene matches: 10. CDR3 size: 16 residues. The CDR3 reads CASSQEEQRLAKTQYF. Written as DNA, the CDR3 is TGCGCCAGCAGCCAAGAAGAGCAAAGACTAGCAAAGACCCAGTACTTC.

The table lists this clonotype with many counts. Here the CDR3 reads CSARLHLSGNTIYF. Written as DNA, the CDR3 is TGCAGTGCTAGGTTACATCTCTCTGGAAACACCATATATTTT. The rearrangement uses TRBV20-1 and TRBJ1-3; D is ambiguous. The CDR3 contains 14 residues. Looked up from germline, CDR1 is DFQATT and CDR2 is SNEGSKA (reference sequence). V lost 3 bases to trimming and J lost 0 bases, with 9 bases between them.

V gene TRBV30 combines with J gene TRBJ1-5; D call uncertain. The length of the CDR3 is 14 residues. The germline gives CDR1 GTSNPN, CDR2 SVGIG (reference sequence). The V and J ends lost 0 bases and 3 bases respectively, with 9 bases between them. CDR3 DNA: TGTGCCTGGAGTGTTGAGAGGTACAATCAGCCCCAGCATTTT. Translation: CAWSVERYNQPQHF.

This clonotype showed up many times. The rearrangement uses TRBV19 and TRBJ2-7; TRBD1 matches 10 bases. This CDR3 has 14 amino acids. V lost 8 bases and J lost 2; bases outside the gene matches: 6. Germline lookup yields CDR1 LNHDA and CDR2 SQIVND (reference sequence). The CDR3 region is CASRGTGETYEQYF. The CDR3 DNA follows: TGTGCCAGTCGTGGGACAGGGGAAACCTACGAGCAGTACTTC.

This clonotype was seen more than once but under ten times. The V gene is TRBV4-2, the J gene TRBJ2-1, with TRBD2 matching over 7 bases. The length of the CDR3 is 16 residues. V gave up 7 bases and J gave up 2 bases; unmatched junction bases: 11. Germline CDR1 and CDR2: LGHNA and YNFKEQ. In DNA form, the CDR3 reads TGTGCCAGCACCACCTTCTCGACTAGCACCTACAATGAGCAGTTCTTC. It codes for CASTTFSTSTYNEQFF.

The CDR3 sequence is CSVVFSGAYNEQFF. CDR3 bases: TGCAGCGTTGTGTTTAGCGGGGCTTACAATGAGCAGTTCTTC. The chain has TRBV29-1 and TRBJ2-1, with 8 bases fitting TRBD2. The germline gives CDR1 SQVTM, CDR2 ANQGSEA. Trimming cost V 4 bases and J 4 bases; bases outside gene matches: 6. CDR3 length equals 14 residues.